A single sample gave rise to the 6 T cell receptor beta chains below, sequenced in a study of blood T cell repertoires in COVID-19. Measured with immunoSEQ multiplex PCR; TCRdb has only the in-frame clones, and not every one. The sample has almost 50,000 clones; around nine tenths are singletons. The sequenced sample consisted of peripheral blood. The source of these receptors is a human donor in a cohort sampled during active COVID-19.

V usage is TRBV6-2 or TRBV6-3 and J usage is TRBJ1-2, with D possibly being TRBD1 (6 bases). CDR3 length: 15 amino acids. The V gene lost 3 bases and the J gene lost 2 bases, with 13 bases spanning the gap. CDR1 MNHEY and CDR2 SVGEGT come from the germline V gene. CDR3 loop: CASSYGAGANYGYTF. Here the CDR3 DNA reads TGTGCCAGCAGTTATGGGGCAGGGGCGAACTATGGCTACACCTTC.

This chain connects TRBV29-1 to TRBJ2-7; 9 nucleotides agree with TRBD2. The CDR3 length is 13 residues. Unmatched junction bases numbered 6, after V lost 4 bases and J lost 5 bases. The germline gives CDR1 SQVTM, CDR2 ANQGSEA. The CDR3 loop reads CSVARGRANEQYF. DNA of the CDR3: TGCAGCGTTGCTCGCGGGAGGGCGAACGAGCAGTACTTC.

V is TRBV6-6 and J is TRBJ1-5; D gene ambiguous. The CDR3 loop spans 14 amino acids. The ends were cut back, 2 bases at V and 6 bases at J, with 11 bases in the middle. Germline V CDR1 and CDR2: MNHNY, SVGAGI (reference sequence). CDR3 nucleotide sequence: TGTGCCAGCAGTTACGGTAAGGAGGGTCAGCCCCAGCATTTT. It specifies CASSYGKEGQPQHF.

The V call is TRBV12-3 or TRBV12-4, the J call TRBJ1-1, with unresolved D. Trimming cost V 3 bases and J 4 bases, with 9 bases left between them. The CDR3 extends over 13 amino acids. The CDR3 loop is CASSFRGTTEAFF. The CDR3 region has the DNA TGTGCCAGCAGTTTTCGGGGTACCACTGAAGCTTTCTTT.

This chain uses TRBV9 with TRBJ2-7; maybe TRBD2 (5 bases). This CDR3 is built from 13 residues. V was pared by 3 bases and J by 3 bases, with 10 bases between. Germline V gene lookup returns CDR1 SGDLS and CDR2 YYNGEE. The CDR3 loop reads CASSAGEGYEQYF. The CDR3 DNA reads as TGTGCCAGCAGCGCCGGTGAGGGCTACGAGCAGTACTTC. Supplemented by reference TRBV9 and TRBJ2-7, the full variable domain reads DSGVTQTPKHLITATGQRVTLRCSPRSGDLSVYWYQQSLDQGLQFLIQYYNGEERAKGNILERFSAQQFPDLHSELNLSSLELGDSALYFCASSAGEGYEQYFGPGTRLTVT.

This rearrangement joins TRBV27 to TRBJ2-3, with D maybe TRBD1 (5 bases). This CDR3 has 15 residues. Trimming shortened V by 8 bases and J by 6 bases, and 21 bases separated the two germline ends. The germline V gene encodes CDR1 MNHEY and CDR2 SMNVEV (reference sequence). CDR3 sequence reads: CASAPSSRETDTQYF. CDR3 bases: TGTGCCAGCGCCCCCTCGAGCAGGGAAACGGATACGCAGTATTTT.